This T cell receptor beta chain was identified during a study of shared clonotypes between healthy human individuals. Per the germline V gene, CDR1 is SNHLY and CDR2 is FYNNEI. The CDR3 spans 15 residues. Trimming removed 6 bases from V and 1 base from J, with 15 bases in between. Assay: immunoSEQ multiplex PCR; the TCRdb copy retains only in-frame clones and omits some. The sample lists 2 million to 3 million clones, 93% occurring once. The V call is TRBV2, the J call TRBJ1-1, with D unresolved. Material: naive CD4+ T cells from PBMCs. Subset indicated: CD45RA+ positively selected. This sequence originates from a man aged 18-30 years in good health. Some clones in this sample may be carry-over from other donors' samples. The CDR3 loop reads CASSVTGLKNTEAFF. CDR3 DNA: TGTGCCAGCAGCGTAACGGGTTTGAAGAACACTGAAGCTTTCTTT.